Listed below are T cell receptor beta chains from one sample, sequenced in a study of T-cell memory formation after mild COVID-19. TCRdb reprocessed the 5' RACE reads with MiXCR, giving one entry per CDR3 protein. The sample lists fewer than 70,000 distinct CDR3 sequences; 8% to 10% were seen once. The sample was PBMCs or a T cell subset sorted from them (not recorded which). The origin of the receptors is a man between 18 and 29 years old who had mild COVID-19 (a few samples of this study predate the infection). Cell type and time point are not known. Both conserved end residues are part of each CDR3. D genes are given only for firm matches. Size is omitted from some rows. Given values are once, few, many or a class for expanded clones.

j_gene: TRBJ2-5
abundance: NA
v_gene: TRBV7-2
d_gene: NA
CDR3nt: TGTGCCAGCAGCACTACTAGAGGAGGAGAGACCCAGTACTTC
CDR3aa: CASSTTRGGETQYF

j_gene: TRBJ2-1
abundance: few
v_gene: TRBV18
d_gene: TRBD2
CDR3nt: TGTGCCAGCTCACCCAATGGACTAGCTACCGGTGAGCAGTTCTTC
CDR3aa: CASSPNGLATGEQFF

j_gene: TRBJ1-5
abundance: medium-sized
v_gene: TRBV7-8
d_gene: NA
CDR3nt: TGTGCCAGCAGCCGCAGGGATGGGAACAATCAGCCCCAGCATTTT
CDR3aa: CASSRRDGNNQPQHF

j_gene: TRBJ2-1
abundance: NA
v_gene: TRBV20-1
d_gene: TRBD2
CDR3nt: TGCAGTGCTAGAAGATCAAGCGGGGCCGACCAAAATGAGCAGTTCTTC
CDR3aa: CSARRSSGADQNEQFF

j_gene: TRBJ2-5
abundance: many
v_gene: TRBV4-3
d_gene: TRBD1
CDR3nt: TGCGCCAGCAGCTCGATGGACAGGGAAGAGACCCAGTACTTC
CDR3aa: CASSSMDREETQYF

j_gene: TRBJ1-2
abundance: few
v_gene: TRBV4-2
d_gene: NA
CDR3nt: TGTGCCAGCAGCCAAGATCTTTCGGGGGCGCTTAACTATGGCTACACCTTC
CDR3aa: CASSQDLSGALNYGYTF

j_gene: TRBJ1-2
abundance: NA
v_gene: TRBV5-1
d_gene: TRBD1
CDR3nt: TGCGCCAGCAGCTCCGGACAGGGGGATGGCTACACCTTC
CDR3aa: CASSSGQGDGYTF

j_gene: TRBJ2-7
abundance: few
v_gene: TRBV2
d_gene: NA
CDR3nt: TGTGCCAGCGTCCCCTTGGGAGAGCAGTACTTC
CDR3aa: CASVPLGEQYF

j_gene: TRBJ1-1
abundance: NA
v_gene: TRBV20-1
d_gene: TRBD1
CDR3nt: TGCAGTGCTTATCGACAGGGACTGAAAGCTTTCTTT
CDR3aa: CSAYRQGLKAFF

j_gene: TRBJ2-5
abundance: NA
v_gene: TRBV10-1
d_gene: NA
CDR3nt: TGCGCCAGCAGTGACAGCTCTGGGGGAGAGACCCAGTACTTC
CDR3aa: CASSDSSGGETQYF